The following is a T cell receptor beta chain sequence with its context. Antigen specificity is unknown. These data belong to a study of CD8 T cells in Susac syndrome. Findings and limits, study-wide: The number of individuals included in the study's TCR sequencing and HLA analysis was acknowledged as relatively small.

It was with random hexamers that about 0.45 to 1 ug RNA was reverse transcribed. With immunoSEQ multiplex PCR, TCR beta CDR3 was amplified across 54 Vbeta and 13 Jbeta. TCRdb reprocessed the immunoSEQ multiplex PCR reads with MiXCR, giving one entry per CDR3 protein. Of a few hundred thousand distinct CDR3 sequences in the sample, more than 70% are singletons; the top ten hold about 0.1%. The T cells that were sequenced for TCR beta were CD8+ and CD4+ cells from blood. The multiple sclerosis control cohort comprised treatment-naive individuals presenting with stable or active relapsing-remitting disease. The CDR3 loop spans 14 amino acids. The germline CDR1 and CDR2 sequences are SGHRS and YFSETQ. V was shortened by 4 bases and J by 1 base, with 11 bases between the two germline ends.

The material sequenced was CD8+ T cells from PBMCs. The chain recombines TRBV5-1 with TRBJ2-5; tentatively, D is TRBD2 (6 bases). This receptor was taken from a human donor with multiple sclerosis. The CDR3 DNA reads as TGCGCCAGCAGCCCCACCGGGAGCCAAGAGACCCAGTACTTC. This gives the protein CASSPTGSQETQYF.